Listed here are 24 T cell receptor beta chains from one sample, sequenced in a study of beta chain features in type 1 diabetes. Study-wide points: The study found moderately but significantly shorter TCRB CDR3s in all four CD4+ subsets of Type 1 diabetes patients.

No cognate antigen is known for these TCRs. Expressed TCRB transcripts were sequenced, since all the RNA that had been isolated was reverse transcribed. Sequenced by immunoSEQ multiplex PCR; TCRdb stores in-frame clones only, minus some. The table has some 370,000 clones, 8.5% to 10% seen once. Input material: central memory CD4+ T cells from blood. The receptor set was obtained from a man younger than 40 with type 1 diabetes.

The rearrangement links TRBV6-6 to TRBJ2-3, with D hard to call. Germline V lookup: CDR1 MNHNY, CDR2 SVGAGI (reference sequence). CDR3 size: 12 residues. V was pared by 7 bases and J by 9 bases, with 14 bases between. As DNA, the CDR3 is TGTGCCAGCACAACACGAGACCGGACGCAGTATTTT. It encodes CASTTRDRTQYF.

This clone was seen a single time. The gene calls are TRBV5-1 and TRBJ2-3; D not resolved. The CDR3 extends over 14 amino acids. CDR1 and CDR2 (germline): SGHRS, YFSETQ. With 2 bases removed from V and 8 bases from J, the gap between germline ends came to 15 bases. As DNA, the CDR3 is TGCGCCAGCAGCTTCCCCGACCCTCTTGGTACGCAGTATTTT. As protein: CASSFPDPLGTQYF. Using reference TRBV5-1 and TRBJ2-3 for the parts outside the CDR3, the full variable domain is KAGVTQTPRYLIKTRGQQVTLSCSPISGHRSVSWYQQTPGQGLQFLFEYFSETQRNKGNFPGRFSGRQFSNSRSEMNVSTLELGDSALYLCASSFPDPLGTQYFGPGTRLTVL.

This clone was detected a few times. CDR3 in DNA: TGTGCCACCTCTGAGGTTGCGGATACGCAGTATTTT. Encoded protein: CATSEVADTQYF. The chain carries TRBV6-6 and TRBJ2-3, with unresolved D. Germline V lookup: CDR1 MNHNY, CDR2 SVGAGI (reference sequence). V was trimmed by 10 bases and J by 6 bases, leaving 14 bases between them. This CDR3 region has 12 residues.

There are a few counts of this clone. This chain uses TRBV6-1 with TRBJ2-3; 9 bases line up with TRBD1. CDR3 length equals 15 residues. Unmatched junction bases numbered 7, after V lost 7 bases and J lost 2 bases. Germline CDR1 MNHNS, CDR2 SASEGT. The CDR3 nucleotides are TGTGCCAGCACCTTGGGACAGGGCTACACAGATACGCAGTATTTT. Encoded protein: CASTLGQGYTDTQYF.

V gene TRBV19 combines with J gene TRBJ1-1; the D is unclear. Germline V gives CDR1 LNHDA, CDR2 SQIVND (reference sequence). Trimming took 5 bases from V and 0 from J, leaving 10 bases between them. The CDR3 spans 14 residues. CDR3 protein: CASSEPSLNTEAFF. The CDR3, as DNA: TGTGCCAGTAGTGAGCCGTCGTTGAACACTGAAGCTTTCTTT.

This chain uses TRBV27 with TRBJ1-2, with 10 bases matching TRBD1. In germline, CDR1 is MNHEY, CDR2 SMNVEV (reference sequence). The trim removed 2 bases at V and 5 bases at J, leaving 11 bases unmatched. The CDR3 runs 17 residues. The CDR3 DNA reads as TGTGCCAGCAGTTTACGGGAGCGGGACAGGGGCAGGTATGGCTACACCTTC. Translation: CASSLRERDRGRYGYTF.

The gene calls are TRBV27 and TRBJ1-1; TRBD1 matches 8 bases. The CDR3 extends over 15 amino acids. Germline loops: CDR1 MNHEY, CDR2 SMNVEV (reference sequence). Trimming removed 5 bases from V and 5 bases from J; junction bases left unmatched: 10. The CDR3 DNA reads TGTGCCAGCAGTACCCACAGGGGGAGTCGGACTGAAGCTTTCTTT. Protein: CASSTHRGSRTEAFF.

The V call is TRBV10-1, the J call TRBJ2-7; weak D call: TRBD1 (6 bases). This CDR3 spans 15 amino acids. Deletions cut 2 bases from V and 6 bases from J, with 17 bases between. Germline CDR1 is WNHNN and CDR2 is SYGVQD (reference sequence). The CDR3 protein is CASSEPGQGSREQYF. The CDR3 DNA sequence: TGCGCCAGCAGTGAGCCGGGACAAGGGTCTCGCGAGCAGTACTTC.

The table lists this clone with many counts. The rearrangement links TRBV4-2 to TRBJ2-1, with TRBD2 identical over 8 bases. CDR1 is LGHNA, CDR2 YNFKEQ, per germline. After removal of 0 bases from V and 8 bases from J, the junction contained 3 bases not matched to a gene. CDR3 length equals 14 residues. The CDR3 DNA reads TGTGCCAGCAGCCAAGAGATCGGGGGGGATGAGCAGTTCTTC. It encodes CASSQEIGGDEQFF.

The gene calls are TRBV11-3 and TRBJ2-7; tentatively, D is TRBD1 or TRBD2 (5 bases each). The CDR3 covers 15 residues. In germline, CDR1 is SGHNT, CDR2 YENEEA. V was pared by 5 bases and J by 3 bases, with 17 bases between. The CDR3 bases are TGTGCCAGCAGCCCCGGGACCAGGGCCCTCTACGAGCAGTACTTC. Translated, it gives CASSPGTRALYEQYF. Full variable domain (outside the CDR3, taken from reference TRBV11-3 and TRBJ2-7): EAGVVQSPRYKIIEKKQPVAFWCNPISGHNTLYWYLQNLGQGPELLIRYENEEAVDDSQLPKDRFSAERLKGVDSTLKIQPAELGDSAVYLCASSPGTRALYEQYFGPGTRLTVT.

This clone was counted only a few times. The V and J genes are TRBV18 and TRBJ1-1; D ambiguous. The V end was cut by 1 base, the J end by 8 bases, with 11 bases between. This CDR3 comprises 13 residues. Germline V gives CDR1 KGHSH, CDR2 LQKENI. The CDR3 loop is CASSPQILEEAFF. In nucleotides, the CDR3 is TGTGCCAGCTCACCACAGATCCTTGAGGAAGCTTTCTTT.

The chain carries TRBV4-3 and TRBJ1-6; D is possibly TRBD1 (5 bases). V was shortened by 3 bases and J by 9 bases, with 12 bases between the two germline ends. This CDR3 contains 14 residues. Germline CDR1 and CDR2: LGHNA and YSLEER. The CDR3 region has the DNA TGCGCCAGCAGCCAGAGGCATGGGGGTTCACCCCTCCACTTT. It yields the protein CASSQRHGGSPLHF.

Only one count was recorded for this clone. Other DNA sequences in this specimen translate into the identical CDR3. The J gene is TRBJ1-2, the V gene TRBV10-3, with D unresolved. V gave up 4 bases and J gave up 2 bases, with 8 bases separating them. This CDR3 is built from 13 residues. CDR1 ENHRY and CDR2 SYGVKD come from the germline V gene. The chain's CDR3 is CAISGRRNYGYTF. CDR3 in DNA: TGTGCCATCAGTGGCCGTCGGAACTATGGCTACACCTTC.

This clone showed up just a few times. This chain links TRBV27 with TRBJ2-2; D is unresolved. The length of the CDR3 is 14 residues. The germline V gene has CDR1 MNHEY and CDR2 SMNVEV (reference sequence). Trimming removed 3 bases at V and 1 base at J, with 6 bases between. The CDR3 loop reads CASSLKQNTGELFF. DNA of the CDR3: TGTGCCAGCAGTTTGAAACAGAACACCGGGGAGCTGTTTTTT.

The table lists this clone with a few counts. The junction shows a germline mismatch at one end, possibly a read error. The V gene is TRBV7-9, the J gene TRBJ2-6; D remains ambiguous. The CDR3 covers 16 residues. Looked up from germline, CDR1 is SEHNR and CDR2 is FQNEAQ (reference sequence). CDR3 region: CASSQDQGSGANVLTF. The CDR3 nucleotides read TGCGCCAGCAGCCAAGATCAAGGCTCTGGGGCCAACGTCCTGACTTTC.

This chain connects TRBV6-1 to TRBJ2-5; TRBD2 might be the D (5 bases). Germline V gene lookup returns CDR1 MNHNS and CDR2 SASEGT. The CDR3 extends over 10 amino acids. V lost 6 bases, J lost 7 bases, and 6 bases lay in between. This CDR3 is CASSGGTQYF. DNA for the CDR3: TGTGCCAGCAGCGGAGGGACCCAGTACTTC.

The V call is TRBV10-2, the J call TRBJ1-3; D may be TRBD1 (5 bases). This CDR3 has 18 amino acids. Deletions cut 4 bases from V and 0 bases from J, with 19 bases between. Germline CDR1 and CDR2: WSHSY and SAAADI. The CDR3 region is CASSVQVGGLTSGNTIYF. The CDR3 nucleotides read TGCGCCAGCAGTGTACAGGTTGGGGGACTGACCTCTGGAAACACCATATATTTT.

This clone was recorded a few times. The chain has TRBV18 and TRBJ1-2, with TRBD1 matching 7 bases. CDR1 KGHSH and CDR2 LQKENI come from the germline V gene. Unmatched junction bases numbered 4, after V lost 5 bases and J lost 7 bases. The CDR3 is 12 residues long. CDR3 amino acids: CASSFDRAGYTF. The CDR3 DNA reads TGTGCCAGCTCATTTGACAGGGCTGGCTACACCTTC.

The chain recombines TRBV5-1 with TRBJ2-3; D gene uncertain. Trimming pared 4 bases from V and 4 bases from J, leaving 13 bases between. The CDR3 contains 14 residues. The germline V gene encodes CDR1 SGHRS and CDR2 YFSETQ. CDR3 region: CASSIFPIPDTQYF. The CDR3 DNA reads TGCGCCAGCAGCATCTTTCCAATTCCAGATACGCAGTATTTT.

Only a few counts were recorded for this clone. CDR3 sequence: CASSVAGAETQYF. The CDR3 nucleotides read TGTGCCAGCAGCGTGGCGGGCGCGGAGACCCAGTACTTC. The chain is built from TRBV7-2 and TRBJ2-5; D is perhaps TRBD2 (5 bases). From germline, CDR1 is SGHTA and CDR2 FQGNSA. The V gene lost 5 bases and the J gene lost 5 bases, with 12 bases spanning the gap. There are 13 residues in the CDR3.

This clone was detected a few times. This rearrangement joins TRBV4-2 to TRBJ2-3; 9 positions agree with TRBD2. Germline-derived CDR1 and CDR2 are LGHNA and YNFKEQ. Trimming at V came to 0 bases and at J to 2 bases, leaving 6 bases not matched to a gene. CDR3 size: 17 residues. DNA for the CDR3: TGTGCCAGCAGCCAAGAAGGGGCGGGAGGGACCACAGATACGCAGTATTTT. This encodes CASSQEGAGGTTDTQYF.

J is TRBJ1-2 and V is TRBV6-5; TRBD1 is a possible D gene (6 bases). V dropped 5 bases and J dropped 4 bases, with 14 bases sitting between them. The CDR3 spans 14 residues. From germline, CDR1 is MNHEY and CDR2 SVGAGI. CDR3: CASSLTGSIYGYTF. The CDR3, as DNA: TGTGCCAGCAGTCTAACAGGGTCAATCTATGGCTACACCTTC.

This clone was counted between two and nine times. The rearrangement uses TRBV9 and TRBJ1-1, with D unresolved. This CDR3 has 11 residues. Trimming shortened V by 4 bases and J by 7 bases, and 8 bases separated the two germline ends. From germline, CDR1 is SGDLS and CDR2 YYNGEE. The CDR3 DNA reads TGTGCCAGCAGCCGCGACGGTGAAGCTTTCTTT. It specifies CASSRDGEAFF.

This clone showed up many times. The genes are TRBV7-2 and TRBJ2-3; D perhaps matches TRBD2 (6 bases). V shed 3 bases and J shed 5 bases, with 12 bases lying between them. Per the germline V gene, CDR1 is SGHTA and CDR2 is FQGNSA. The CDR3 spans 14 residues. The CDR3 loop is CASSLMRDVDTQYF. In DNA form, the CDR3 reads TGTGCCAGCAGCTTGATGCGGGACGTAGATACGCAGTATTTT.